This paragraph covers one T cell receptor (beta chain) sequence. As yet, its antigen is unknown. During colonoscopy, one to two rectal pinch biopsies were collected. Data came from immunoSEQ multiplex PCR; TCRdb stores just in-frame clones and leaves some out. The data contain 15,000 to 20,000 clones, less than 80% of them seen just once; the ten biggest clones take up about 3%. The data were obtained in a study of pediatric ulcerative colitis. Germline V lookup: CDR1 MDHEN, CDR2 SYDVKM. With 4 bases clipped from V and 5 bases from J, the junction kept 5 bases outside the gene matches. The length of the CDR3 is 15 residues. Overall study findings and caveats: Two rectal clonotypes were found only in ulcerative colitis patients, all of them.

The sequence was collected from a girl aged 5-17 years with moderate ulcerative colitis. Sequencing used gut tissue. The chain is built from TRBV28 and TRBJ1-1, with 12 nucleotides matching TRBD1. The CDR3 loop is CASSSGTGGWTEAFF. CDR3 bases: TGTGCCAGCAGTTCCGGGACAGGGGGCTGGACTGAAGCTTTCTTT. The full variable domain, with the rest looked up from reference TRBV28 and TRBJ1-1, is DVKVTQSSRYLVKRTGEKVFLECVQDMDHENMFWYRQDPGLGLRLIYFSYDVKMKEKGDIPEGYSVSREKKERFSLILESASTNQTSMYLCASSSGTGGWTEAFFGQGTRLTVV.